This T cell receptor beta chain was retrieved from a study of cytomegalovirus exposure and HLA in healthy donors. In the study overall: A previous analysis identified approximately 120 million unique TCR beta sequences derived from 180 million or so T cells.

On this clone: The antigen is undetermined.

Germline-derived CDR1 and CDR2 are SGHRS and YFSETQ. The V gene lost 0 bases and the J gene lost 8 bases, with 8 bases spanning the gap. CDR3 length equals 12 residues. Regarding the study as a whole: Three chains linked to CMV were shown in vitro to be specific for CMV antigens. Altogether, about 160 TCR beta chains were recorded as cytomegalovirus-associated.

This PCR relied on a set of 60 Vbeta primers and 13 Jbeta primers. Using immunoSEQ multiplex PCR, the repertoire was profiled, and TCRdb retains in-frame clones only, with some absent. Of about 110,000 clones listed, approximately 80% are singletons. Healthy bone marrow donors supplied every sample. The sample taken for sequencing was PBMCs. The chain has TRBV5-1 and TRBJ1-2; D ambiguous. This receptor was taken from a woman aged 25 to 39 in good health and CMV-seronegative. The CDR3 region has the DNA TGCGCCAGCAGCTTGGGACGGGAAGGCTACACCTTC. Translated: CASSLGREGYTF.